The clone carrying this T cell receptor (beta chain) was detected many times. This clone may be a read error of a much larger clone one base away. The conserved phenylalanine or tryptophan is not found at the CDR3 terminus, so this likely reflects a read error. Germline loops: CDR1 DFQATT, CDR2 SNEGSKA (reference sequence). The CDR3 totals 15 residues. With V trimmed by 0 bases and J by 3 bases, 3 bases remained unmatched. The data originate from a study of Graves' ophthalmopathy and Graves' hyperthyroidism. The sequenced template was RNA, covering the TCR beta CDR3 region. The first round was an RT-PCR with HTBI primers, and the second round was a multiplex PCR. TCRdb re-analysed the multiplex PCR reads in MiXCR, keeping a single row per CDR3 protein. Of about 480,000 distinct CDR3 sequences in the sample, 13% to 15% were seen once.

The receptor was isolated from a woman in her 30s with Graves' ophthalmopathy. The chain couples TRBV20-1 to TRBJ2-5; TRBD2 aligns across 11 bases. Sequencing input: blood. CDR3 bases: TGCAGTGCTAGAGATGGGACTAGCGGTAAAGAGACCCAGTACTCC. Translating gives CSARDGTSGKETQYS.